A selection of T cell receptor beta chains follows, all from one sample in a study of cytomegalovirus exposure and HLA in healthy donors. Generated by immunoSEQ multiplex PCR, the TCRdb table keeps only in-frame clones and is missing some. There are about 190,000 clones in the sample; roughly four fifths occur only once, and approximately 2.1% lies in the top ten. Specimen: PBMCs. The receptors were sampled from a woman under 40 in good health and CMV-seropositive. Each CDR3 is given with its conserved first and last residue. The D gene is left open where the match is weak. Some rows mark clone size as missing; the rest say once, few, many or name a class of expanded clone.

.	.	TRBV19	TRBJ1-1	TGTGCCAGTAGTATAAACCCAGGGGTGAACACTGAAGCTTTCTTT	CASSINPGVNTEAFF
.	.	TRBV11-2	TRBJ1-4	TGTGCCAGCAGCTTAGAGCCCAGTGAAAAACTGTTTTTT	CASSLEPSEKLFF
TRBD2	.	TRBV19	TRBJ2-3	TGTGCCAGTATGCGGGGAGGGAAGTCCGATACGCAGTATTTT	CASMRGGKSDTQYF
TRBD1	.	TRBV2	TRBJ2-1	TGTGCCAACCACCGGGACAGTAACAATGAGCAGTTCTTC	CANHRDSNNEQFF
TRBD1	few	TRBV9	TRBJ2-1	TGTGCCAGCAGCGTAGAGGGGACAGCACACAATGAGCAGTTCTTC	CASSVEGTAHNEQFF
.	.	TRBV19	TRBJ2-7	TGTGCCAGTAGTATAGGTATGGGCGTTGTGGAGCAGTACTTC	CASSIGMGVVEQYF
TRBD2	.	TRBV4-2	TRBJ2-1	TGTGCCAGCAGAGGACTAGCGGGAGGAAATCAAAACAATGAGCAGTTCTTC	CASRGLAGGNQNNEQFF
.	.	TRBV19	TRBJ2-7	TGTGCCACCAGATCCTCGGCGGGACTCTCCTACGAGCAGTACTTC	CATRSSAGLSYEQYF
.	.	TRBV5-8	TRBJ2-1	TGTGCCAGCAGCCAACGACTAAACTCCTACAATGAGCAGTTCTTC	CASSQRLNSYNEQFF
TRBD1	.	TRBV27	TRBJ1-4	TGTGCCAGCAGTTTAATGACACAGGGGGCCCAAAAACTGTTTTTT	CASSLMTQGAQKLFF
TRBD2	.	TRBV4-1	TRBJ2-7	TGCGCCAGCAGCCTTACTACTAGCGGGGGGCAAAACGAGCAGTACTTC	CASSLTTSGGQNEQYF
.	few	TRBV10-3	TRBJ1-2	TGTGCCATCAGTGACCCCCGGGGTAGGACGGCGGATGGCTACACCTTC	CAISDPRGRTADGYTF
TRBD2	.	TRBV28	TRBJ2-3	TGTGCCAGCAGGCCAGCGGGAATCACAGATACGCAGTATTTT	CASRPAGITDTQYF
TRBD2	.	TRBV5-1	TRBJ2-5	TGCGCCAGCAACGAGGGAGGGCCAGAGACCCAGTACTTC	CASNEGGPETQYF
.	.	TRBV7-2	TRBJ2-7	TGTGCCAGCAGCTTACGGTTTAGGCAGGGCTACGAGCAGTACTTC	CASSLRFRQGYEQYF
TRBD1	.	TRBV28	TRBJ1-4	TGTGCCAGCAGGCCCTTAGACAGGGTTGAGGAAAAACTGTTTTTT	CASRPLDRVEEKLFF
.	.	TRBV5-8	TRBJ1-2	TGTGCCAGCAGCTTCCATTCCACAGCTATTAACTATGGCTACACCTTC	CASSFHSTAINYGYTF
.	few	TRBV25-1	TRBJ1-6	TGTGCCAGCAGTGAAACGGGTTTTCGGAATTCACCCCTCCACTTT	CASSETGFRNSPLHF
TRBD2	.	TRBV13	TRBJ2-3	TGTGCCAGCAGCTTGGGACTAGCGGGAGTCACAGATACGCAGTATTTT	CASSLGLAGVTDTQYF
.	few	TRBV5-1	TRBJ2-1	TGCGCCAGCAGCTGGGCCGGAGGCTACAATGAGCAGTTCTTC	CASSWAGGYNEQFF
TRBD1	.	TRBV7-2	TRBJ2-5	TGTGCCAGCAGCTCACCCGACAGGGTCTGGGAGACCCAGTACTTC	CASSSPDRVWETQYF
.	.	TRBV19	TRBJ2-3	TGTGCCAGTAGTAATCCAGGGACAGATACGCAGTATTTT	CASSNPGTDTQYF
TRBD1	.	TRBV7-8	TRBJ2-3	TGTGCCAGCAGCGGGGGACAGGGGGCAACAGATACGCAGTATTTT	CASSGGQGATDTQYF
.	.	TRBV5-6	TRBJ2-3	TGTGCCAGCAGCTCGACAGTTACGCAGTATTTT	CASSSTVTQYF
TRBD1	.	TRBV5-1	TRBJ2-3	TGCGCCAGCAGCTTGGGGGTAGCGAGGGGGCCAGATACGCAGTATTTT	CASSLGVARGPDTQYF
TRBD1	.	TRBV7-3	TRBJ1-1	TGTGCCAGCAGCTTAACGTTAATAGGACAGGGGGGTGAAGCTTTCTTT	CASSLTLIGQGGEAFF
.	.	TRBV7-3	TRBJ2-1	TGTGCCAGCAGCTTAAGTTCCAGCTCCTACAATGAGCAGTTCTTC	CASSLSSSSYNEQFF
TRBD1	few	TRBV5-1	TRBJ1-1	TGCGCCAGCAGCTTGACAGGGGGAACTGAAGCTTTCTTT	CASSLTGGTEAFF